The 7 T cell receptor beta chains given below trace back to one sample, sequenced in a study of cytomegalovirus exposure and HLA in healthy donors. Primers for the PCR totalled 60 Vbeta and 13 Jbeta. The repertoire was sequenced with immunoSEQ multiplex PCR; TCRdb's copy has only in-frame clones and lacks some. The sample has 100,000 or so clones; approximately 63% are singletons. The sample comprised PBMCs. These receptors were collected from a woman in her twenties or thirties in good health and CMV-seronegative.

V is TRBV28 and J is TRBJ2-7; TRBD1 matches 9 bases. Germline assignment: CDR1 MDHEN and CDR2 SYDVKM. The length of the CDR3 is 14 residues. After removal of 7 bases from V and 3 bases from J, the junction contained 7 bases not matched to a gene. The CDR3 loop is CASTETGGLYEQYF. Here the CDR3 DNA reads TGTGCCAGCACAGAGACAGGGGGACTCTACGAGCAGTACTTC.

The chain uses TRBV7-2 and TRBJ2-7; the match to TRBD2 covers 8 bases. There are 12 residues in the CDR3. J lost 7 bases, V lost 7 bases, and 6 bases had no gene match. Germline values: CDR1 SGHTA, CDR2 FQGNSA. CDR3 sequence: CASNRLAQEQYF. As DNA, the CDR3 is TGTGCCAGCAATAGACTAGCGCAAGAGCAGTACTTC.

This chain links TRBV5-1 with TRBJ2-1, with a possible D match to TRBD1 (7 bases). V dropped 3 bases and J dropped 4 bases, with 14 bases sitting between them. The V gene's germline CDR1 is SGHRS and CDR2 YFSETQ. The CDR3 is 15 residues long. The chain's CDR3 is CASSSQGGIYNEQFF. The CDR3 coding sequence is TGCGCCAGCAGCTCCCAGGGGGGCATATACAATGAGCAGTTCTTC. Full variable domain (rest looked up from reference TRBV5-1 and TRBJ2-1): KAGVTQTPRYLIKTRGQQVTLSCSPISGHRSVSWYQQTPGQGLQFLFEYFSETQRNKGNFPGRFSGRQFSNSRSEMNVSTLELGDSALYLCASSSQGGIYNEQFFGPGTRLTVL.

This clone was detected a few times. V and J are TRBV11-3 and TRBJ2-1, with 10 bases aligning to TRBD2. The CDR3 is 15 amino acids. CDR1 is SGHNT and CDR2 is YENEEA in the germline V gene. With V trimmed by 3 bases and J by 3 bases, 2 bases remained unmatched. CDR3 amino acids: CASSLASGSYNEQFF. The CDR3 DNA reads as TGTGCCAGCAGCTTGGCTAGCGGGAGCTACAATGAGCAGTTCTTC.

The chain recombines TRBV19 with TRBJ1-1; TRBD1 matches 11 bases. Germline V lookup: CDR1 LNHDA, CDR2 SQIVND (reference sequence). V was clipped by 5 bases and J by 3 bases; unmatched bases: 8. This CDR3 has 16 residues. This CDR3 is CASSPGQGARYTEAFF. DNA for the CDR3: TGTGCCAGTAGTCCTGGACAGGGGGCTAGGTACACTGAAGCTTTCTTT.

The chain couples TRBV5-6 to TRBJ2-5, with TRBD1 matching 9 bases. The CDR3 consists of 11 residues. The germline V gene encodes CDR1 SGHDT and CDR2 YYEEEE. J was trimmed by 12 bases and V by 4 bases; bases with no gene match: 4. Here the CDR3 DNA reads TGTGCCAGCAGCATCCGGGACAGGGAGTACTTC. It codes for CASSIRDREYF.

V gene TRBV5-6 combines with J gene TRBJ2-2; 8 bases fit TRBD1. The ends lost 9 bases at V and 7 bases at J; junction bases unmatched: 8. The CDR3 contains 13 residues. Per the germline V gene, CDR1 is SGHDT and CDR2 is YYEEEE. The CDR3 sequence: CAIRGPRGGELFF. For the CDR3, the DNA is TGTGCCATCAGGGGGCCCCGAGGCGGGGAGCTGTTTTTT.